This is a list of T cell receptor beta chains from one sample in a study of beta chain features in type 1 diabetes. TCRdb's table, derived via immunoSEQ multiplex PCR, lists solely in-frame clones and lacks some. In the table there are under 400,000 clones, roughly 12% of which are singletons. The sample consisted of naive CD4+ T cells from blood. These TCRs come from a young man in good health. The CDR3 runs from the conserved cysteine through the conserved F or W. The D gene is left open where the match is weak. The size entry is marked missing in some rows and otherwise reads once, few, many or a size class.

DNA: TGCAGCGTCTGGGAGGGCGGGAGATACGAGCAGTACTTC
CDR3: CSVWEGGRYEQYF
length: 13
size: few
J: TRBJ2-7
D: TRBD2
V: TRBV29-1

DNA: TGTGCCAGCAGCTTGGGGCGAGGTCTAGCGGGAACAGAGACCCAGTACTTC
CDR3: CASSLGRGLAGTETQYF
length: 17
size: .
J: TRBJ2-5
D: TRBD2
V: TRBV5-4

DNA: TGTGCCAGCAGCCAGGGACAGGGGTTAGGAGATACGCAGTATTTT
CDR3: CASSQGQGLGDTQYF
length: 15
size: .
J: TRBJ2-3
D: TRBD1
V: TRBV6-5

DNA: TGTGCCAGCAGCTTGCCCGAGACTGAAGGCTACACCTTC
CDR3: CASSLPETEGYTF
length: 13
size: few
J: TRBJ1-2
D: .
V: TRBV5-4

DNA: TGTGCCAGCTCCTCTAAAGGGGGCAGCTACGAGCAGTACTTC
CDR3: CASSSKGGSYEQYF
length: 14
size: .
J: TRBJ2-7
D: TRBD1
V: TRBV18

DNA: TGTGCCTGGGGGACGGGACAACTACGAGGGCAGTACTTC
CDR3: CAWGTGQLRGQYF
length: 13
size: .
J: TRBJ2-5
D: .
V: TRBV30

DNA: TGTGCCAGTAGTATTCAGGGGGCAGGCAATCAGCCCCAGCATTTT
CDR3: CASSIQGAGNQPQHF
length: 15
size: .
J: TRBJ1-5
D: TRBD1
V: TRBV19

DNA: TGTGCCAGCAGCTCAGGGGGCTACTCCTACGAGCAGTACTTC
CDR3: CASSSGGYSYEQYF
length: 14
size: few
J: TRBJ2-7
D: TRBD1
V: TRBV7-9

DNA: TGTGCCAGCAGTTCGCCCCTTGAGTACGAGCAGTACTTC
CDR3: CASSSPLEYEQYF
length: 13
size: few
J: TRBJ2-7
D: .
V: TRBV27

DNA: TGTGCCAGCAGCAAGGGACAGGGGTTGGCAGATACGCAGTATTTT
CDR3: CASSKGQGLADTQYF
length: 15
size: .
J: TRBJ2-3
D: TRBD1
V: TRBV7-9

DNA: TGTGCCAGCAGCCCTGGGACAGGGGATCAGCCCCAGCATTTT
CDR3: CASSPGTGDQPQHF
length: 14
size: few
J: TRBJ1-5
D: TRBD1
V: TRBV7-2

DNA: TGCGCCAGCAGCTTGGCCGGCGGGGGGGATGAGACCCAGTACTTC
CDR3: CASSLAGGGDETQYF
length: 15
size: .
J: TRBJ2-5
D: TRBD2
V: TRBV5-1

DNA: TGCGCCAGCAGCTCCGGACTAGCGGGGGATACAGATACGCAGTATTTT
CDR3: CASSSGLAGDTDTQYF
length: 16
size: .
J: TRBJ2-3
D: TRBD2
V: TRBV5-1

DNA: TGTGCCAGCAGCTTGTGGGACAGGGTATCCTACGAGCAGTACTTC
CDR3: CASSLWDRVSYEQYF
length: 15
size: few
J: TRBJ2-7
D: TRBD1
V: TRBV5-4

DNA: TGTGCCAGCAGCCCAGACAGGGGTTGGGAGACCCAGTACTTC
CDR3: CASSPDRGWETQYF
length: 14
size: few
J: TRBJ2-5
D: TRBD1
V: TRBV7-2

DNA: TGCGCCAGCAGCCAAGTAGTTAGGGGCCAGGACCCTGAAGCTTTCTTT
CDR3: CASSQVVRGQDPEAFF
length: 16
size: few
J: TRBJ1-1
D: .
V: TRBV4-1

DNA: TGTGCCAGCAGTACACCAGGGGGCACTCAGCCCCAGCATTTT
CDR3: CASSTPGGTQPQHF
length: 14
size: .
J: TRBJ1-5
D: TRBD1
V: TRBV28

DNA: TGCGCCAGCAGCCCCACCCTAGCGGGGGCTTACGAGCAGTACTTC
CDR3: CASSPTLAGAYEQYF
length: 15
size: .
J: TRBJ2-7
D: TRBD2
V: TRBV4-3

DNA: TGTGCCAGCAGTCGCGAGAACACAGGACCGGGACTAGTTCCTCTCACGCAGTACTTC
CDR3: CASSRENTGPGLVPLTQYF
length: 19
size: few
J: TRBJ2-7
D: TRBD2
V: TRBV27

DNA: TGTGCCAGCAGTTACTCGCTGTTGGGAGGGAACTATGGCTACACCTTC
CDR3: CASSYSLLGGNYGYTF
length: 16
size: .
J: TRBJ1-2
D: .
V: TRBV6-5

DNA: TGCAGCGTTGGGGGACAGGGAGGAGGTCTGGATACGCAGTATTTT
CDR3: CSVGGQGGGLDTQYF
length: 15
size: .
J: TRBJ2-3
D: TRBD1
V: TRBV29-1

DNA: TGTGCCAGCAGCCTAGTCCTCCAAGAGACCCAGTACTTC
CDR3: CASSLVLQETQYF
length: 13
size: .
J: TRBJ2-5
D: .
V: TRBV14

DNA: TGCAGCGTTGAGGCGTGCAGGGTGGGGCACCAAACAAGGGAGACCCAGTACTTC
CDR3: CSVEACRVGHQTRETQYF
length: 18
size: .
J: TRBJ2-5
D: .
V: TRBV29-1

DNA: TGTGCCAGCAGCCCACCCCCCGATCGGAGTCCCTACAATGAGCAGTTCTTC
CDR3: CASSPPPDRSPYNEQFF
length: 17
size: .
J: TRBJ2-1
D: .
V: TRBV9

DNA: TGTGCCACACACCGGACTAGCGGGAGAGCGGCAGATACGCAGTATTTT
CDR3: CATHRTSGRAADTQYF
length: 16
size: few
J: TRBJ2-3
D: TRBD2
V: TRBV10-3

DNA: TGTGCCAGCAGTTTCGGTTCAGGGGGCGGCTCTGGGGCCAACGTCCTGACTTTC
CDR3: CASSFGSGGGSGANVLTF
length: 18
size: few
J: TRBJ2-6
D: TRBD1
V: TRBV28

DNA: TGTGCCAGCAGCTCGAGGGGAGGCTCTGGAAACACCATATATTTT
CDR3: CASSSRGGSGNTIYF
length: 15
size: .
J: TRBJ1-3
D: .
V: TRBV5-4

DNA: TGCAGCGTTGTCAAACTTACGGTCACTGAAGCTTTCTTT
CDR3: CSVVKLTVTEAFF
length: 13
size: .
J: TRBJ1-1
D: .
V: TRBV29-1

DNA: TGTGCCAGCAGCCTCCCAGTGGGGGCCAACGTCCTGACTTTC
CDR3: CASSLPVGANVLTF
length: 14
size: .
J: TRBJ2-6
D: .
V: TRBV4-2

DNA: TGTGCCATCAGCGGAGTGGGAGTTGGTGGCTACGAGCAGTACTTC
CDR3: CAISGVGVGGYEQYF
length: 15
size: few
J: TRBJ2-7
D: .
V: TRBV10-3

DNA: TGTGCCAGCAGCGTAGTGGGACAGTCTAGCACAGATACGCAGTATTTT
CDR3: CASSVVGQSSTDTQYF
length: 16
size: few
J: TRBJ2-3
D: TRBD1
V: TRBV9

DNA: TGCGCCAGCAGGTTCATCCTAGCGGGAGGGAGCAATGAGCAGTTCTTC
CDR3: CASRFILAGGSNEQFF
length: 16
size: few
J: TRBJ2-1
D: TRBD2
V: TRBV5-1

DNA: TGTGCCAGCAGTTACGGCCGTCGGGAAACAGGGGAGCTGTTTTTT
CDR3: CASSYGRRETGELFF
length: 15
size: .
J: TRBJ2-2
D: .
V: TRBV6-5

DNA: TGTGCCATCAGTGGGGGACAGGGAGATTCCTACGAGCAGTACTTC
CDR3: CAISGGQGDSYEQYF
length: 15
size: few
J: TRBJ2-7
D: TRBD1
V: TRBV10-3

DNA: TGTGCCAGCAGTTACTCTAGTCAGGGTCCTTACGAGCAGTACTTC
CDR3: CASSYSSQGPYEQYF
length: 15
size: .
J: TRBJ2-7
D: .
V: TRBV6-5

DNA: TGTGCCAGCAGTCCGACAGGGGCCGGTCTGTTTTTT
CDR3: CASSPTGAGLFF
length: 12
size: .
J: TRBJ2-2
D: TRBD1
V: TRBV28

DNA: TGTGCCAGCAGTTTATTCGACCAGGGGATCTCTGCCCGGGAGCTGTTTTTT
CDR3: CASSLFDQGISARELFF
length: 17
size: few
J: TRBJ2-2
D: .
V: TRBV28

DNA: TGTGCCTGGACCAGGGGGGTCGCCTACGAGCAGTACTTC
CDR3: CAWTRGVAYEQYF
length: 13
size: .
J: TRBJ2-7
D: .
V: TRBV30

DNA: TGTGCCAGCAGTTTACTGAGGACAGGGATAACTCAGCCCCAGCATTTT
CDR3: CASSLLRTGITQPQHF
length: 16
size: few
J: TRBJ1-5
D: TRBD1
V: TRBV28

DNA: TGTGCCAGTCAGGCCCCAGTCACAGATACGCAGTATTTT
CDR3: CASQAPVTDTQYF
length: 13
size: .
J: TRBJ2-3
D: .
V: TRBV6-5